A single count supports the clone carrying this T cell receptor beta chain. This entry comes from a study of blood T cell repertoires in COVID-19. For the study at large: Collection of acute and convalescent COVID-19 samples took place in the United States, Italy and Spain.

The CDR3 has 14 amino acids. V gave up 1 base and J gave up 8 bases; unmatched junction bases: 5. Per the germline V gene, CDR1 is LNHDA and CDR2 is SQIVND (reference sequence). The authors' processing: Reference gene primer amplification yielded estimated nucleated cell counts. Repertoires were generated with immunoSEQ multiplex PCR, while TCRdb's copy carries only in-frame clones and drops some. V, J and clone size were drawn from that table, and D and trimming were deduced from the DNA. This table holds roughly 100,000 clones, less than 90% found once. The V call is TRBV19, the J call TRBJ2-1; TRBD2 matches 7 bases. This clonotype originated in a human donor in a cohort sampled during active COVID-19. The sample taken for sequencing was peripheral blood. The CDR3 spells CASSIGGRRDEQFF. The CDR3 nucleotides are TGTGCCAGTAGTATAGGCGGGAGACGGGATGAGCAGTTCTTC.